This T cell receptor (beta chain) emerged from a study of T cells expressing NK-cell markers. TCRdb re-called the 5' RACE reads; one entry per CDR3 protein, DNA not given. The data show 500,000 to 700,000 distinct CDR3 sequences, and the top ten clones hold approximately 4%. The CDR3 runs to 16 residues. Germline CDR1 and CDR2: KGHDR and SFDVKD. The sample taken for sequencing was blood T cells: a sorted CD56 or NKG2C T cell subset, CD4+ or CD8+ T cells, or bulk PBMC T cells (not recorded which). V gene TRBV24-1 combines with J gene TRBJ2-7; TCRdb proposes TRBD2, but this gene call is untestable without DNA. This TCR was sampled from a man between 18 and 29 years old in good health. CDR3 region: CATSDLDLAGVYEQYF.